This T cell receptor beta chain originates from a study of CD8 T cells in Susac syndrome. Study information: Patients with Susac syndrome were therapy-naive, on corticosteroids, or on intravenous immunoglobulin alone at the time that blood was drawn.

The CDR3 is 16 amino acids. Trimming cost V 1 base and J 8 bases; bases outside gene matches: 12. Germline lookup yields CDR1 MGHRA and CDR2 YSYEKL. High-throughput TCR beta sequencing covered peripheral CD8+ and CD4+ T cells. Random hexamers were used to reverse transcribe roughly 0.5 to 1 ug of RNA. Across 54 Vbeta and 13 Jbeta, immunoSEQ multiplex PCR amplified TCR beta CDR3. TCRdb used MiXCR to reprocess the immunoSEQ multiplex PCR reads, holding one entry per CDR3 protein. Of under 150,000 distinct CDR3 sequences in the sample, 85% to 95% were seen once. The chain joins TRBV4-1 to TRBJ2-3; 7 bases line up with TRBD2. Sequenced: CD4+ T cells from PBMCs. This TCR derives from a human donor with Susac syndrome. CDR3 in amino acids: CASSQVSAGVSGTQYF. In nucleotides, the CDR3 is TGCGCCAGCAGCCAAGTCTCCGCGGGAGTGTCGGGTACGCAGTATTTT.